What follows are 4 T cell receptor beta chains derived from one specimen sequenced in a study of molecular identifiers for immune sequencing clone quantification. TCRdb re-called the PCR reads with MiXCR, one entry per CDR3 protein. The sample holds more than 450,000 distinct CDR3 sequences, around a fifth seen once. The sample comprised naive CD8+ T cells from blood, with Jurkat cell RNA spiked in. Stated subset: FACS-sorted CD8+CD4-CCR7+CD45RA+ naive T cells. Every receptor here comes from a human donor in good health. Some libraries in this study had Jurkat cell RNA spiked in.

In this sample, this clonotype turned up a few times. V gene TRBV2 combines with J gene TRBJ2-1; either TRBD1 or TRBD2 may supply D (6 bases each). There are 14 residues in the CDR3. Trimming took off 4 bases at V and 2 bases at J, with 9 bases between the two ends. Germline CDR1 reads SNHLY; CDR2 reads FYNNEI. The CDR3: CASSVEGAYNEQFF. DNA of the CDR3: TGTGCCAGCAGTGTGGAGGGGGCCTACAATGAGCAGTTCTTC. Drawing the rest from reference TRBV2 and TRBJ2-1, the complete variable domain is EPEVTQTPSHQVTQMGQEVILRCVPISNHLYFYWYRQILGQKVEFLVSFYNNEISEKSEIFDDQFSVERPDGSNFTLKIRSTKLEDSAMYFCASSVEGAYNEQFFGPGTRLTVL.

The chain joins TRBV20-1 to TRBJ2-7, with D possibly TRBD2 on 6 matching bases. The V end lost 4 bases, the J end lost 2 bases, and 18 bases lay between the germline ends. The CDR3 totals 15 residues. In germline, CDR1 is DFQATT, CDR2 SNEGSKA (reference sequence). Written as DNA, the CDR3 is TGCAGTGCTAAGAAAGCCGGAGGGCCCCCCTACGAGCAGTACTTC. This encodes CSAKKAGGPPYEQYF.

This clonotype was picked up a small number of times. CDR3 nucleotides: TGCAGCGTTGCCAGGGGGTACTCCTACGAGCAGTACTTC. Its translation is CSVARGYSYEQYF. The chain carries TRBV29-1 and TRBJ2-7, with 7 bases identical to TRBD1. Germline CDR1 SQVTM, CDR2 ANQGSEA. V lost 4 bases, J lost 0 bases, and 3 bases stayed unmatched. CDR3 length: 13 amino acids.

This clonotype was counted ten times or more. This rearrangement joins TRBV28 to TRBJ2-7, with D tentatively TRBD1 (6 bases). CDR1 is MDHEN and CDR2 is SYDVKM in the germline V gene. Between the trimmed V and J ends, which lost 3 bases and 0 bases, there was a span of 9 bases. CDR3 length equals 14 residues. The CDR3 here is CASSFRGPSYEQYF. The CDR3, as DNA: TGTGCCAGCAGTTTCAGGGGCCCCTCCTACGAGCAGTACTTC.